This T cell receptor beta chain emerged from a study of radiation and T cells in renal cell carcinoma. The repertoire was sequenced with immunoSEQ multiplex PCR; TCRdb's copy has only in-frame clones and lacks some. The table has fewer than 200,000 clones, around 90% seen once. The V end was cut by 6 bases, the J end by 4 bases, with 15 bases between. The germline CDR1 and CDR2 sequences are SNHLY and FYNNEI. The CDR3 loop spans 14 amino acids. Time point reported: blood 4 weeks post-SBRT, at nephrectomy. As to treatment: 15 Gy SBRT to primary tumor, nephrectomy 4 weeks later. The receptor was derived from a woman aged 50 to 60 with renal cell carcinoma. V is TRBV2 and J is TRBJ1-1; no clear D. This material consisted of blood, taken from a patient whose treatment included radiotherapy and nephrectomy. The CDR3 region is CASSALTEGTEAFF. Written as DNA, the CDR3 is TGTGCCAGCAGCGCTCTAACGGAGGGCACTGAAGCTTTCTTT. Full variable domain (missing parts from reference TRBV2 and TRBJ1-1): EPEVTQTPSHQVTQMGQEVILRCVPISNHLYFYWYRQILGQKVEFLVSFYNNEISEKSEIFDDQFSVERPDGSNFTLKIRSTKLEDSAMYFCASSALTEGTEAFFGQGTRLTVV.